These T cell receptor beta chains were read from a single sample in a study of CD4 T cells in relation to SARS-CoV-2 and coronaviruses. Data came from immunoSEQ multiplex PCR; TCRdb stores just in-frame clones and leaves some out. Here the sample spans around 11,000 clones, 80% to 90% being singletons. For these receptors, no antigen is known. The sequenced sample consisted of CD4+ T cells from PBMCs, cultured in vitro. The receptors originated from a human donor in good health. CDR3s include the opening cysteine and the closing phenylalanine or tryptophan. A D gene is named only where the DNA matches it firmly. Size tells how often a clone was seen (once, few, many) or the class of an expanded clone, and some rows leave it out.

CDR3 DNA	CDR3 protein	clone size	V gene	J gene	D gene
TGTGCCAGCAGCAAAGAAAACAGGGGGCGTAGCTATGAGCAGTTCTTC	CASSKENRGRSYEQFF	-	TRBV21-1	TRBJ2-1	-
TGTGCCAGCAGTTACGCGCCGGGACAGGGGGAGAGGGAGCAGTACTTC	CASSYAPGQGEREQYF	-	TRBV6-5	TRBJ2-7	TRBD1
TGTGCCAGTAGTATGAGGGAACGGCCGGCTGCGCCCCAGCATTTT	CASSMRERPAAPQHF	-	TRBV19	TRBJ1-5	-
TGTGCCAGCTTCCTTAGACGCTCAGTAGGGACTGAAGCTTTCTTT	CASFLRRSVGTEAFF	-	TRBV6-5	TRBJ1-1	-
TGTGCCAGCGCCCGGGGGCGGGAGGAGTTGGGTGAGCAGTTCTTC	CASARGREELGEQFF	-	TRBV7-2	TRBJ2-1	TRBD2
TGTGCCAGCTCACCCTGGGAGTCGCCGACGGGAAACACCATATATTTT	CASSPWESPTGNTIYF	-	TRBV18	TRBJ1-3	-
TGTGCCAGCAAATCAAATAATTCACCCCTCCACTTT	CASKSNNSPLHF	-	TRBV7-2	TRBJ1-6	-
TGTGCCAGTAGTCAGTGGGGGAATGAGCAGTTCTTC	CASSQWGNEQFF	-	TRBV19	TRBJ2-1	-
TGTGCCAGCAGCTCCCTAGCGGGAGGGCCCGGGGATACGCAGTATTTT	CASSSLAGGPGDTQYF	once	TRBV7-9	TRBJ2-3	TRBD2
TGTGCCAGCAGCGCCCTGGTGGGGGGGGATTACGAGCAGTACTTC	CASSALVGGDYEQYF	-	TRBV2	TRBJ2-7	TRBD2
TGTGCCAGCAGCCCCGGGGTGGGGGGCACGGGAGTAACTACCATTGTAGTTCAGCCCCAGCATTTT	CASSPGVGGTGVTTIVVQPQHF	-	TRBV4-2	TRBJ1-5	-
TGTGCCAGCAGCTTGGTTGGGCCCTCAACCTTC	CASSLVGPSTF	few	TRBV5-6	TRBJ1-2	-
TGTGCCAGCAGTTCGGACAGGGGGGGCAATCAGCCCCAGCATTTT	CASSSDRGGNQPQHF	-	TRBV6-1	TRBJ1-5	TRBD1
TGTGCCAGCACCCCCCCCACAGGGGGAAGTGGCTACACCTTC	CASTPPTGGSGYTF	-	TRBV25-1	TRBJ1-2	TRBD1
TGTGCCAGCAGCGTTCTGACTAGGGGGGGGACTGAAGCTTTCTTT	CASSVLTRGGTEAFF	-	TRBV9	TRBJ1-1	-
TGCAGCGCGGACAGTCCAGGCGCTAACTATGGCTACACCTTC	CSADSPGANYGYTF	-	TRBV29-1	TRBJ1-2	-
TGTGCCAGCTCACCGATAGCGGGGGGAGTCACAGATACGCAGTATTTT	CASSPIAGGVTDTQYF	once	TRBV18	TRBJ2-3	TRBD2
TGTGCCAGCAGCCAGGGACTCCAAAGACGGGAGACCCAGTACTTC	CASSQGLQRRETQYF	-	TRBV6-5	TRBJ2-5	-
TGTGCCAGCAGTTACTCGGGCGTGGGATTGTCCTATGGCTACACCTTC	CASSYSGVGLSYGYTF	-	TRBV6-5	TRBJ1-2	-
TGCAGCGCCTCGACAGGGAGCTCTGGAAACACCATATATTTT	CSASTGSSGNTIYF	once	TRBV29-1	TRBJ1-3	TRBD1
TGCGCCAGCAGTCGTGACGCGCCTGGGATGAACACTGAAGCTTTCTTT	CASSRDAPGMNTEAFF	-	TRBV5-1	TRBJ1-1	-
TGCGCCAGCAGCCTGCGGGAGTCTGAAGATACGCAGTATTTT	CASSLRESEDTQYF	-	TRBV5-1	TRBJ2-3	TRBD2
TGTGCCAGCAGCCCCGGGAGCGGACAGGGGTGGGAGACCCAGTACTTC	CASSPGSGQGWETQYF	once	TRBV5-4	TRBJ2-5	TRBD1
TGTGCCAGCAGTTATTCGGAGAACCCTGGGGATGGCTACACCTTC	CASSYSENPGDGYTF	-	TRBV6-2/TRBV6-3	TRBJ1-2	-
TGTGCCAGCAGCTTAGGTACTAGCGGGGGGGTGCGGCAGTACTTC	CASSLGTSGGVRQYF	-	TRBV7-8	TRBJ2-7	TRBD2
TGTGCCAGCAGCTCTACAGGGAATGAAAAACTGTTTTTT	CASSSTGNEKLFF	-	TRBV13	TRBJ1-4	-
TGTGCCAGCAGTGTTGAGAGGAGGAACACTGAAGCTTTCTTT	CASSVERRNTEAFF	-	TRBV2	TRBJ1-1	-
TGTGCCAGCAGTCCCAGGGGTACTGAAGCTTTCTTT	CASSPRGTEAFF	-	TRBV7-2	TRBJ1-1	-
TGCAGTGCTAGTCGCGCTGGAATACCCTCCTACGAGCAGTACTTC	CSASRAGIPSYEQYF	once	TRBV20-1	TRBJ2-7	-
TGTGCCAGTAGTATTAGCCGAGGCAGGGGCTACGAGCAGTACTTC	CASSISRGRGYEQYF	-	TRBV19	TRBJ2-7	-
TGTGCCAGCAGCTGGGATGGCACAGATACGCAGTATTTT	CASSWDGTDTQYF	once	TRBV7-2	TRBJ2-3	-
TGTGCCACCAGTGGGCCTGGGGGGACCGGGGAGCTGTTTTTT	CATSGPGGTGELFF	-	TRBV24-1	TRBJ2-2	-
TGTGCCAGTAGTATTTCAGGTGGGGACGTCGGTGGCTACACCTTC	CASSISGGDVGGYTF	-	TRBV19	TRBJ1-2	-
TGCGCCAGCAGCCAAGGACAGGCCACCCCCGGAAAACTGTTTTTT	CASSQGQATPGKLFF	-	TRBV4-3	TRBJ1-4	-
TGTGCCAGCAGCTTGTGGCACATTAGCAATCAGCCCCAGCATTTT	CASSLWHISNQPQHF	few	TRBV5-6	TRBJ1-5	-